The sequence of this TCR beta chain was determined in a study of blood T cell repertoires in COVID-19. At the level of the study: Whether acute or convalescent, the COVID-19 samples came from the United States, Italy and Spain.

Cohort assignment relied on participant-reported clinical history. Generated by immunoSEQ multiplex PCR, the TCRdb table keeps only in-frame clones and is missing some. Among some 340,000 clones listed, roughly 90% were seen once. The receptor comes from a woman aged 25 to 39 who had been exposed to COVID-19. The sequenced sample was PBMCs or T cells enriched from blood (not recorded which).

The CDR3 region has the DNA TGTGCCAGCAGCTTAGCCAGTAACTATGGCTACACCTTC. Encoded protein: CASSLASNYGYTF. The chain links TRBV11-2 to TRBJ1-2, with D unclear. Germline V gene sequence: CDR1 SGHAT, CDR2 FQNNGV. CDR3 length: 13 amino acids. V lost 1 base and J lost 1, with 4 bases in between.